This T cell receptor (beta chain) emerged from a study of low-dose radiotherapy and immunotherapy resistance in tumors. About the research overall: Intravenous administration to patients comprised nivolumab at 240 mg every two weeks and ipilimumab at 1 mg/kg every six weeks. Patients received 300 mg of oral aspirin each day across four cycles, commencing on cycle 1 day 1.

CDR3 size: 12 residues. V lost 4 bases and J lost 3, with 7 bases in between. Per the germline V gene, CDR1 is LNHDA and CDR2 is SQIVND (reference sequence). Time point reported: before trial treatment. First-strand cDNA relied on TRAV- and TRBV-specific primers spanning alpha and beta chains. Using a constant-region primer together with a V-primer adapter, TCRs were subjected to approximately 20 PCR cycles of amplification. Amplification of the isolated mRNA used in vitro transcription. One entry per CDR3 protein, called by TCRdb with MiXCR from the reads. The sample lists 60,000 or so distinct CDR3 sequences; less than 30% were seen once.

The chain links TRBV19 to TRBJ2-7, with unresolved D. The receptor comes from a male donor with rectosigmoid adenocarcinoma. This sample comprised PBMCs, obtained before treatment. The CDR3 DNA reads TGTGCCAGTAGTAAAGAGCGCTACGAGCAGTACTTC. Its translation: CASSKERYEQYF.